This TCR beta chain is drawn from a study of regulatory T cells in long-lasting Graves disease (dated by TCRdb to about 2021). Context from the whole study: Persistent Graves' disease was defined as persistently positive TSH receptor autoantibodies together with antithyroid drug treatment for over 5 years. Peripheral blood TCR sequencing and RNA sequencing compared persistent Graves' disease patients with newly diagnosed Graves' disease patients. In the clinical cohort, patients with persistent Graves' disease had used antithyroid drugs for an average of about 10 years. The study took place in China and was registered as a clinical trial. TCR sequencing covered approximately 13 persistent and approximately 20 newly diagnosed Graves' disease patients, approximately 33 samples in total. Overall study results and their limits: Peripheral blood alone was examined, since thyroid tissue, which constituted the primary lesion, could not be accessed. Persistent patients shared more public clonotypes among themselves (around 3,000) than newly diagnosed patients did (nearly 1,000). The authors noted that the small sample size was a limitation that may lower accuracy. Persistent disease showed preferential use of TRBV28, TRBJ1-2 and TRBJ2-5, whereas newly diagnosed disease favored TRBV20-1 and TRBJ2-1. Compared with newly diagnosed patients, patients with persistent Graves' disease had lower TCR Shannon entropy and fewer highly expanded clones, which suggests clonal expansion. Only the TCR beta chain was sequenced and analyzed.

The V end loses 8 bases and the J end loses 5 bases, and a stretch of 15 bases separates them. CDR1 and CDR2, per the germline V gene, are MDHEN and SYDVKM. From the cysteine up to the phenylalanine, the CDR3 has a length of 13 residues. Here the CDR3 DNA is all that survives: 39 bases in frame from base 1. To note about this clonotype: Which antigen it targets is not known. Base qualities were left out, and no much larger clone turns up one base away.

Library preparation employed multiplex PCR. The instrument was an Illumina HiSeq 4000. iRepertoire HTBI primers and Arm-PCR amplification of CDR3 regions were used to construct TCR beta libraries. Gel purification was performed on PCR products prior to sequencing. As for the authors' bioinformatics: Across samples, about 64 TRBV and 13 to 15 TRBJ segments were identified and used for gene usage analysis of CDR3 amino acid clonotypes. Filtered high-quality paired reads were merged into contigs using COPE and FqMerger. Contigs were aligned with BLAST to IMGT TRBV, TRBD and TRBJ reference genes, and CDR3 was defined per IMGT. Any clonotype with a frequency above 0.1% was classified as a highly expanded clone. Shannon entropy served as the measure of repertoire diversity, while the Gini coefficient captured V-J evenness. A clonotype found in more than one individual was treated as public. The public reads were reprocessed in TCRdb via fastp at Q25 and MiXCR, keeping in-frame beta chains. Duplicate CDR3 protein sequences are folded into a single record with the most common DNA and genes. Clone size and V and J calls follow TCRdb, not the original study. In all, the sample holds roughly 470,000 distinct CDR3 sequences, and about 20% of those were seen once. About 8.3% of the sample goes to the ten largest clones.

The intended sense of this specimen's time point label: persistent/refractory GD, antithyroid drugs over 5 years with positive TRAb. RNA was extracted from PBMCs in TRIzol for both TCR sequencing and RNA sequencing. The diagnosis of Graves' disease was made according to American Thyroid Association guidelines. Patients were recruited from an endocrinology department in Xi'an, China. From each patient, approximately 9 milliliters of peripheral blood was collected into an EDTA anticoagulant tube. PBMCs were isolated by Ficoll Paque Plus density gradient separation without further T cell sorting. An Agilent 2100 Bioanalyzer and agarose gel were used to check RNA quality, while a NanoDrop 2000 measured RNA concentration.

This receptor chain uses TRBV28 and TRBJ1-1; TRBD1 is perhaps the D gene, given 5 matching bases. The material was peripheral blood mononuclear cells (PBMCs), obtained when the disease was refractory, from a patient treated with antithyroid drugs. This clonotype was obtained from a female donor with Graves disease. The nucleotide sequence is given as TGTGCCAGCGGACCGGGGGGGATGACTGAAGCTTTCTTT. This translates into CASGPGGMTEAFF.